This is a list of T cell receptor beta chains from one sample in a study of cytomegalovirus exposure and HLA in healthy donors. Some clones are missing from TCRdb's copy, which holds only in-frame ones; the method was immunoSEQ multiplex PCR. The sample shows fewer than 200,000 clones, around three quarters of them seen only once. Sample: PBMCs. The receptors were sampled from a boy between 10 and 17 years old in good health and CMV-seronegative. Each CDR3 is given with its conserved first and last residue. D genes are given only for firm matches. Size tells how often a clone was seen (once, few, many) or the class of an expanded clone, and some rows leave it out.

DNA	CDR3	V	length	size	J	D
TGTGCCAGCAGCTTAGGGGGACTAAACACCGGGGAGCTGTTTTTT	CASSLGGLNTGELFF	TRBV11-3	15	-	TRBJ2-2	TRBD2
TGTGCCAGCAGTTCCGACATCGACCCCTACGAGCAGTACTTC	CASSSDIDPYEQYF	TRBV5-6	14	-	TRBJ2-7	-
TGTGCCAGCAGAATCGGGACAGGGAGATCCTACGAGCAGTACTTC	CASRIGTGRSYEQYF	TRBV27	15	-	TRBJ2-7	TRBD1
TGTGCCAGCAGGACTAGCGGACCCATTGGGGGTGAGCAGTTCTTC	CASRTSGPIGGEQFF	TRBV5-6	15	-	TRBJ2-1	TRBD2
TGTGCCCCTTCTATGAGCGGGATTACGTACGAGCAGTACTTC	CAPSMSGITYEQYF	TRBV6-5	14	-	TRBJ2-7	TRBD2
TGTGCCAGCAATTCAATAGCGGGGGCCTTCTCCTACGAGCAGTACTTC	CASNSIAGAFSYEQYF	TRBV6-6	16	-	TRBJ2-7	TRBD2
TGTGCCAGCAGTCTTCGACAGGCGGGCGGTGGAAACACCATATATTTT	CASSLRQAGGGNTIYF	TRBV11-3	16	-	TRBJ1-3	-
TGTGCCAGCAGTCACAACAGGGGGGACACCGGGGAGCTGTTTTTT	CASSHNRGDTGELFF	TRBV5-8	15	-	TRBJ2-2	TRBD1
TGTGCCAGCTCCGAGGACAGGAACTATGGCTACACCTTC	CASSEDRNYGYTF	TRBV18	13	-	TRBJ1-2	TRBD1
TGTGCCAGCAGCTCGGACTCATTGGTAGATACGCAGTATTTT	CASSSDSLVDTQYF	TRBV7-9	14	-	TRBJ2-3	-
TGTGCCAGAAGCTTGGAAGGCGGCAGCCCGAGACCCCTCCACTTT	CARSLEGGSPRPLHF	TRBV5-3	15	-	TRBJ1-6	-
TGCACGGTCGAGGACAGGGATTCAACTGAAGCTTTCTTT	CTVEDRDSTEAFF	TRBV29-1	13	-	TRBJ1-1	TRBD1
TGTGCCAGCAGGGCCGGGTCGAACACCGGGGAGCTGTTTTTT	CASRAGSNTGELFF	TRBV25-1	14	-	TRBJ2-2	-
TGTGCCAGCAGCTTGCGTTCGGAGGGAGGCACTGAAGCTTTCTTT	CASSLRSEGGTEAFF	TRBV7-9	15	-	TRBJ1-1	-
TGTGCCAGCAGTGACCCTCGACAGGGAACGAACACTGAAGCTTTCTTT	CASSDPRQGTNTEAFF	TRBV6-1	16	-	TRBJ1-1	TRBD1
TGTGCTAGTGGTTTGGGGGCTAGCTCTGAGCAGTTCTTC	CASGLGASSEQFF	TRBV12-5	13	-	TRBJ2-1	-
TGTGCCTGGGGGGACAGGGGCAATCAGCCCCAGCATTTT	CAWGDRGNQPQHF	TRBV30	13	-	TRBJ1-5	TRBD1
TGCGCCAGCAGCTTGTATGGGGAGGGGGGCAATGAGCAGTTCTTC	CASSLYGEGGNEQFF	TRBV5-1	15	-	TRBJ2-1	-
TGCGCCAGCAGCCGACTAGCGGATGGTTACGAGCAGTACTTC	CASSRLADGYEQYF	TRBV5-1	14	-	TRBJ2-7	TRBD2
TGTGCCAGCAGCTTGAAACTTAGCTCTGGGGCCAACGTCCTGACTTTC	CASSLKLSSGANVLTF	TRBV7-2	16	-	TRBJ2-6	-
TGCGCCAGCAGCCAAGTGGCAGGGGACTACGAGCAGTACTTC	CASSQVAGDYEQYF	TRBV4-1	14	-	TRBJ2-7	-
TGTGCCAGCAGCAAGGGAGGAGGCCCCTACAATGAGCAGTTCTTC	CASSKGGGPYNEQFF	TRBV7-3	15	-	TRBJ2-1	-
TGTGCCAGCAGCGTAGCGGGTGGAGAGGCGACCCAGTACTTC	CASSVAGGEATQYF	TRBV9	14	-	TRBJ2-5	-
TGTGCCAGCAGCTTAGGATCAGTGTACACTGAAGCTTTCTTT	CASSLGSVYTEAFF	TRBV7-2	14	-	TRBJ1-1	-
TGTGCCATCAGCCGGGACAGCAATACACCCCTCCACTTT	CAISRDSNTPLHF	TRBV10-3	13	-	TRBJ1-6	TRBD1
TGTGCCAGCAGCTTACATCCTAGCGGGAGTCAGTCAGATACGCAGTATTTT	CASSLHPSGSQSDTQYF	TRBV7-3	17	-	TRBJ2-3	TRBD2
TGTGCCAGCAGCTTCAACGTCCGACGGGGCAATGAGCAGTTCTTC	CASSFNVRRGNEQFF	TRBV7-8	15	-	TRBJ2-1	-
TGTGCCAGCAGCGACGGTGGGGCGGTCACCGGGGAGCTGTTTTTT	CASSDGGAVTGELFF	TRBV11-3	15	few	TRBJ2-2	-
TGTGCCAGCAGCTCGGGACAGGGGTATCCTTACAATGAGCAGTTCTTC	CASSSGQGYPYNEQFF	TRBV7-3	16	-	TRBJ2-1	TRBD1
TGTGCCAGCAGTCGGTTCAGCGCCCGCTCTGGGGCCAACGTCCTGACTTTC	CASSRFSARSGANVLTF	TRBV5-6	17	-	TRBJ2-6	-
TGTGCCAGCAGCCACACTAGGGGGGAGACCCAGTACTTC	CASSHTRGETQYF	TRBV7-3	13	-	TRBJ2-5	-
TGTGCCAGCAGTTATGTCTCGGGGGTCTACGAGCAGTACTTC	CASSYVSGVYEQYF	TRBV6-6	14	-	TRBJ2-7	-
TGTGCCAGCAGCCAGTACCTTGGGGAGTCGGGTAGCGAGCAGTACTTC	CASSQYLGESGSEQYF	TRBV4-2	16	-	TRBJ2-7	-
TGTGCCGGCAGCCATACAGGGTTAGACCAGCCCCAGCATTTT	CAGSHTGLDQPQHF	TRBV7-9	14	-	TRBJ1-5	-
TGTGCCAGCAGCGCTCCAGGGAGGGACACTGAAGCTTTCTTT	CASSAPGRDTEAFF	TRBV9	14	-	TRBJ1-1	-
TGTGCCAGCAGCGACCCGGGAAGGCGGGGCACAGATACGCAGTATTTT	CASSDPGRRGTDTQYF	TRBV5-8	16	-	TRBJ2-3	-
TGTGCCAGCAGCTGGACTTTGGGATCCGGGGATACGCAGTATTTT	CASSWTLGSGDTQYF	TRBV2	15	-	TRBJ2-3	-
TGTGCCAGTAGTATGGGACAGGGGGATGGCTACACCTTC	CASSMGQGDGYTF	TRBV19	13	-	TRBJ1-2	TRBD1